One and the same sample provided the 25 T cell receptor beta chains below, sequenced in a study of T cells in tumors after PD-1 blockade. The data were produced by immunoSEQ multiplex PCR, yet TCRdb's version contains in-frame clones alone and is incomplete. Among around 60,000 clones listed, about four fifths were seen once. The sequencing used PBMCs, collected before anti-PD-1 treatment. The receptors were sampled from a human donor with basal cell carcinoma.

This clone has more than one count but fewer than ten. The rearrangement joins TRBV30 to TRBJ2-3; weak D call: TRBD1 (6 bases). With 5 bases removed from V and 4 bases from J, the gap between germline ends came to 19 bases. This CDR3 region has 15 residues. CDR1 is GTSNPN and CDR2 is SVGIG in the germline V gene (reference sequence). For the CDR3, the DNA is TGTGCCTGGGACATGGGCAGGGGTTCTTCAGATACGCAGTATTTT. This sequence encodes CAWDMGRGSSDTQYF.

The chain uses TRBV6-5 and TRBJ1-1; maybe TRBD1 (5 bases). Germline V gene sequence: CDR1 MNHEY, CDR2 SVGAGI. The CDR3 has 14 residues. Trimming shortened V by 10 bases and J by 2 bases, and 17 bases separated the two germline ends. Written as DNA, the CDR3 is TGTGCCACCCCCCCAGGACACCTAAACACTGAAGCTTTCTTT. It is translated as CATPPGHLNTEAFF.

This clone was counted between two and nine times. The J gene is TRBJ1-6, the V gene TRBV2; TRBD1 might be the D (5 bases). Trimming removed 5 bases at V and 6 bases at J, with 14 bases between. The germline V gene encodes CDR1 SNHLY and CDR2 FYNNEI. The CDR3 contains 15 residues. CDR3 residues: CASSPPGLINSPLHF. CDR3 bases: TGTGCCAGCAGTCCTCCGGGACTTATTAATTCACCCCTCCACTTT.

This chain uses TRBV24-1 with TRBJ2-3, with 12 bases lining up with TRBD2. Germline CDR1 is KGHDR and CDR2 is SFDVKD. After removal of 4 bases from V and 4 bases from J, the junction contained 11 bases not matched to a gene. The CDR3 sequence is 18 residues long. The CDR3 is CATSDPPSLAGGADTQYF. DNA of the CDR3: TGTGCCACCAGTGACCCACCGAGTCTAGCGGGGGGGGCAGATACGCAGTATTTT.

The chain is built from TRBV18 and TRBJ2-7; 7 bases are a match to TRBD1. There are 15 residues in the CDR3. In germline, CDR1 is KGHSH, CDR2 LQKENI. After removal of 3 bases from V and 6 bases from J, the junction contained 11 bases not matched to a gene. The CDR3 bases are TGTGCCAGCTCACCCGTGGGGACAGTGTTGCCCGAGCAGTACTTC. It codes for CASSPVGTVLPEQYF.

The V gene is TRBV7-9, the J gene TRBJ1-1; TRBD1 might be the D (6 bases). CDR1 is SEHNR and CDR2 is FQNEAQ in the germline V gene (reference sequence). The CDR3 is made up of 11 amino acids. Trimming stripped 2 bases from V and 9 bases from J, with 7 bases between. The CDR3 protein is CASSLQGQAFF. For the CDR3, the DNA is TGTGCCAGCAGCTTACAGGGGCAAGCTTTCTTT.

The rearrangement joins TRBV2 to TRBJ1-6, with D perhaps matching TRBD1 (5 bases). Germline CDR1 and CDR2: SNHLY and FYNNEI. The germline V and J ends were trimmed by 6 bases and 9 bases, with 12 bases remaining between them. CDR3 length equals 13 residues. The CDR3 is CASRGPGGSPLHF. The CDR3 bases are TGTGCCAGCAGGGGGCCTGGGGGTTCACCCCTCCACTTT.

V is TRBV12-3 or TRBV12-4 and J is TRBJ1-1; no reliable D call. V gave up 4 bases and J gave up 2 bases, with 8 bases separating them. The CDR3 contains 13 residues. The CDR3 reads CASSWVQNTEAFF. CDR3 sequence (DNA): TGTGCCAGCAGTTGGGTCCAAAACACTGAAGCTTTCTTT.

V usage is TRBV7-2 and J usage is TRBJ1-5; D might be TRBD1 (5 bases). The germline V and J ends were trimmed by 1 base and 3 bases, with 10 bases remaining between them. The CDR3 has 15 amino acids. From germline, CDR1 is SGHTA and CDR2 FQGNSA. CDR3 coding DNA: TGTGCCAGCAGCTTAGTCCAGGGCAACAATCAGCCCCAGCATTTT. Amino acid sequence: CASSLVQGNNQPQHF.

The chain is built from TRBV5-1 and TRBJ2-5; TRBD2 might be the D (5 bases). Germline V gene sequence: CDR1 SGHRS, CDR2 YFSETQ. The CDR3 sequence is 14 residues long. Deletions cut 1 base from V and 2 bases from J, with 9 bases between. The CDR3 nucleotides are TGCGCCAGCAGCTTGTCTCCGGGACAAGAGACCCAGTACTTC. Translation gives CASSLSPGQETQYF.

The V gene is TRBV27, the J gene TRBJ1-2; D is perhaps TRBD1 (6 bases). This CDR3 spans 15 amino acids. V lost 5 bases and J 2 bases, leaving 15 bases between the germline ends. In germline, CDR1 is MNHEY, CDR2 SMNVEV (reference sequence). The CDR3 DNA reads TGTGCCAGCAGTCGGACAGAGACACTAAACTATGGCTACACCTTC. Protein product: CASSRTETLNYGYTF.

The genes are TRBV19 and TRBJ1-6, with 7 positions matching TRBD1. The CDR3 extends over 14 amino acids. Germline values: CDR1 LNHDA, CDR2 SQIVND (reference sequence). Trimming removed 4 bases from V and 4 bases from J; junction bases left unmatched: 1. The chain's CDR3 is CASSTGQYNSPLHF. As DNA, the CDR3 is TGTGCCAGTAGTACGGGACAGTATAATTCACCCCTCCACTTT. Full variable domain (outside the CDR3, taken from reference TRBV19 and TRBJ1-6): DGGITQSPKYLFRKEGQNVTLSCEQNLNHDAMYWYRQDPGQGLRLIYYSQIVNDFQKGDIAEGYSVSREKKESFPLTVTSAQKNPTAFYLCASSTGQYNSPLHFGNGTRLTVT.

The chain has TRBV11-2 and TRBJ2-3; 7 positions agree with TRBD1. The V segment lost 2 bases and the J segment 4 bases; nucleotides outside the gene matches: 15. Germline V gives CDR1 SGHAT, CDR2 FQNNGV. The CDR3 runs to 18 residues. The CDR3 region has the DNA TGTGCCAGCAGCTTACCCCAGAAAACGACAGGGAGCGCAGATACGCAGTATTTT. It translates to CASSLPQKTTGSADTQYF.

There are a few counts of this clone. CDR3 nucleotide sequence: TGTGCCAGCAGGACAGGGATGACTGAAGCTTTCTTT. This encodes CASRTGMTEAFF. The genes are TRBV12-3 or TRBV12-4 and TRBJ1-1, with 7 bases fitting TRBD1. CDR3 length equals 12 residues. V lost 6 bases and J lost 5; bases outside the gene matches: 3.

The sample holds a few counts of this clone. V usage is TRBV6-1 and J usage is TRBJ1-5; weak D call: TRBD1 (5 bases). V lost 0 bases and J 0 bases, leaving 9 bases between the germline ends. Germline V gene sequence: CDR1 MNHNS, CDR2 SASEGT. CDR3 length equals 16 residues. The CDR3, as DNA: TGTGCCAGCAGTGAAGCTGGGGGAACTAGCAATCAGCCCCAGCATTTT. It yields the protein CASSEAGGTSNQPQHF.

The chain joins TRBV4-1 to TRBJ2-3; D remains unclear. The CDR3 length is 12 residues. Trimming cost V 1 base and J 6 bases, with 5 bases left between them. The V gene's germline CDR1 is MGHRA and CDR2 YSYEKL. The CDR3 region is CASSQVGDTQYF. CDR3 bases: TGCGCCAGCAGCCAAGTCGGGGATACGCAGTATTTT.

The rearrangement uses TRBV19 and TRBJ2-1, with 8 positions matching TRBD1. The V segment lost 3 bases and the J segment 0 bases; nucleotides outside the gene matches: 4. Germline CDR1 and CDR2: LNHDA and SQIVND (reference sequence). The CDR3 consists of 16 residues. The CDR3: CASSMSTGVSYNEQFF. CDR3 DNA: TGTGCCAGTAGTATGTCGACAGGGGTCTCCTACAATGAGCAGTTCTTC.

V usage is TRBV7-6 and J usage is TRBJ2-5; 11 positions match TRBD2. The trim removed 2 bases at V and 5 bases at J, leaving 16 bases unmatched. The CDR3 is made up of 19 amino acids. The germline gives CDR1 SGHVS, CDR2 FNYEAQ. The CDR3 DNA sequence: TGTGCCAGCAGCTTACCCTGGGCTTCTAGCGGGGGGATGTTTGAGACCCAGTACTTC. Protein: CASSLPWASSGGMFETQYF. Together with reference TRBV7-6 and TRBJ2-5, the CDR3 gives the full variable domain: GAGVSQSPRYKVTKRGQDVALRCDPISGHVSLYWYRQALGQGPEFLTYFNYEAQQDKSGLPNDRFSAERPEGSISTLTIQRTEQRDSAMYRCASSLPWASSGGMFETQYFGPGTRLLVL.

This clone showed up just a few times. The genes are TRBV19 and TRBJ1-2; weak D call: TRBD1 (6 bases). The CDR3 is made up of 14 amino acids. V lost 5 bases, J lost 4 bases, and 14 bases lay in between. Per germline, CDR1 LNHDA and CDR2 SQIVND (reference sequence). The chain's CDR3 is CASSGQGRLYGYTF. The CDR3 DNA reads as TGTGCCAGTAGTGGGCAGGGGAGGCTCTATGGCTACACCTTC.

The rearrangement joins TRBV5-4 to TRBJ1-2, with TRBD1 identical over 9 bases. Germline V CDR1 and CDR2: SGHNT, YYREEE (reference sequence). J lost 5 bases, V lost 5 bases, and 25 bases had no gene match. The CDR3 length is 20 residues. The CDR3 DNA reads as TGTGCCAGCAGATATGTGTCCTTCGGCCTTTCGGGACAGGGTGATTATGGCTACACCTTC. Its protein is CASRYVSFGLSGQGDYGYTF.

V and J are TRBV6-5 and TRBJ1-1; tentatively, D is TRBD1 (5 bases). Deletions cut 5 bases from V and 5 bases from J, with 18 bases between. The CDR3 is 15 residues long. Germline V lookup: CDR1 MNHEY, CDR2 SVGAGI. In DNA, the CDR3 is TGTGCCAGCAGTCCCATGGGACCGCTTACGACTGAAGCTTTCTTT. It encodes CASSPMGPLTTEAFF.

The CDR3: CASSVGAGAGTDTQYF. The CDR3 nucleotides are TGTGCCAGCAGCGTAGGGGCAGGGGCGGGCACAGATACGCAGTATTTT. The rearrangement joins TRBV9 to TRBJ2-3, with a possible D match to TRBD1 (6 bases). In germline, CDR1 is SGDLS, CDR2 YYNGEE. The CDR3 spans 16 residues. V was shortened by 0 bases and J by 1 base, with 12 bases between the two germline ends.

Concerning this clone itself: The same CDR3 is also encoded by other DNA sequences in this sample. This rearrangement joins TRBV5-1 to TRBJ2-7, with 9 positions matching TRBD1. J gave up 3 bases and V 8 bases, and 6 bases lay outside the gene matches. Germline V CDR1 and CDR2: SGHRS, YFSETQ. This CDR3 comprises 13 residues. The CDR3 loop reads CASSRDRDYEQYF. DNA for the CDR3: TGCGCCAGTTCCCGGGACAGGGACTACGAGCAGTACTTC.

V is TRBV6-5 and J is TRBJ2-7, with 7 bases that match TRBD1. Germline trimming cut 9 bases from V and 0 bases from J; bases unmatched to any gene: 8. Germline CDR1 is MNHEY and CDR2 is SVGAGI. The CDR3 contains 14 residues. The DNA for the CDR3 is TGTGCCAGTGGAAGACAGGGAAGCTCCTACGAGCAGTACTTC. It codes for CASGRQGSSYEQYF.

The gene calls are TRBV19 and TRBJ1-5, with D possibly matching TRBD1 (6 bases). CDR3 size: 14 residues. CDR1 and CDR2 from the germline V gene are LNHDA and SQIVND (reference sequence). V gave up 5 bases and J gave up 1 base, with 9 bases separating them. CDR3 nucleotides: TGTGCCAGTAGTGGCAGGGGCAGCAATCAGCCCCAGCATTTT. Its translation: CASSGRGSNQPQHF. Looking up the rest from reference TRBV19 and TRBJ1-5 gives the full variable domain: DGGITQSPKYLFRKEGQNVTLSCEQNLNHDAMYWYRQDPGQGLRLIYYSQIVNDFQKGDIAEGYSVSREKKESFPLTVTSAQKNPTAFYLCASSGRGSNQPQHFGDGTRLSIL.